Presented here are 11 T cell receptor beta chains from one specimen sequenced in a study of STAT5B mutations in CD4+ large granular lymphocyte leukemia. Produced via immunoSEQ multiplex PCR; TCRdb's table is partial and in-frame only. The sample has about 30,000 clones, around 80% seen once. Sequencing was carried out using CD4+ T cells from blood buffy coats. These receptors came from a human donor in good health.

This clone was seen a few times. The chain has TRBV5-1 and TRBJ1-1; a possible D gene is TRBD1 (5 bases). Germline V gene lookup returns CDR1 SGHRS and CDR2 YFSETQ. With 0 bases removed from V and 0 bases from J, the gap between germline ends came to 9 bases. The CDR3 covers 15 residues. The chain's CDR3 is CASSLGVGVNTEAFF. CDR3 DNA: TGCGCCAGCAGCTTGGGGGTAGGGGTGAACACTGAAGCTTTCTTT.

The chain couples TRBV9 to TRBJ2-3; D gene ambiguous. The CDR3 is 13 residues long. Trimming took 3 bases from V and 4 from J, leaving 9 bases between them. The germline V gene has CDR1 SGDLS and CDR2 YYNGEE. CDR3 residues: CASSASYADTQYF. The CDR3 DNA is TGTGCCAGCAGCGCCTCCTACGCAGATACGCAGTATTTT.

The rearrangement links TRBV10-3 to TRBJ1-2, with D unclear. CDR3 length: 13 amino acids. Trimming left V 4 bases short and J 8 bases short, with 14 bases between. CDR1 and CDR2 (germline): ENHRY, SYGVKD. CDR3 loop: CAISVASEGGYTF. DNA of the CDR3: TGTGCCATCAGTGTGGCGTCCGAGGGCGGCTACACCTTC.

The chain joins TRBV27 to TRBJ2-7; the match to TRBD2 covers 7 bases. From germline, CDR1 is MNHEY and CDR2 SMNVEV (reference sequence). J gave up 6 bases and V 4 bases, and 3 bases lay outside the gene matches. The CDR3 loop spans 12 amino acids. The chain's CDR3 is CASSSRGSEQYF. The CDR3 DNA reads as TGTGCCAGCAGTTCCCGCGGGAGCGAGCAGTACTTC.

The V and J genes are TRBV5-6 and TRBJ1-6, with D possibly matching TRBD1 (5 bases). The germline V gene has CDR1 SGHDT and CDR2 YYEEEE. The V end was cut by 2 bases, the J end by 7 bases, with 13 bases between. CDR3 size: 15 residues. CDR3 nucleotide sequence: TGTGCCAGCAGCTTTGGGACCCAAGAAAATTCACCCCTCCACTTT. Its protein is CASSFGTQENSPLHF. The variable domain in full, completed from reference TRBV5-6 and TRBJ1-6, reads DAGVTQSPTHLIKTRGQQVTLRCSPKSGHDTVSWYQQALGQGPQFIFQYYEEEERQRGNFPDRFSGHQFPNYSSELNVNALLLGDSALYLCASSFGTQENSPLHFGNGTRLTVT.

J is TRBJ2-7 and V is TRBV29-1, with 8 positions matching TRBD2. V was pared by 1 base and J by 5 bases, with 4 bases of the junction left unmatched. The CDR3 is 13 residues long. Germline CDR1 is SQVTM and CDR2 is ANQGSEA. This CDR3 reads CSVEAGGGNEQYF. CDR3 in DNA: TGCAGCGTTGAAGCTGGCGGGGGGAACGAGCAGTACTTC.

This clone showed up just once. The V call is TRBV4-3, the J call TRBJ2-7; D gene unclear. This CDR3 comprises 15 residues. Trimming left V 1 base short and J 4 bases short, with 14 bases between. Germline lookup yields CDR1 LGHNA and CDR2 YSLEER. Here the CDR3 DNA reads TGCGCCAGCAGCCAAGGCCGCAGAGCCGGATACGAGCAGTACTTC. Protein sequence: CASSQGRRAGYEQYF.

V is TRBV7-2 and J is TRBJ2-2; D might be TRBD1 or TRBD2, each matching 6 bases. V was cut by 3 bases and J by 3 bases, with 11 bases left in between. This CDR3 contains 15 residues. Germline CDR1 reads SGHTA; CDR2 reads FQGNSA. This CDR3 reads CASSFWGADTGELFF. DNA of the CDR3: TGTGCCAGCAGCTTTTGGGGGGCGGACACCGGGGAGCTGTTTTTT.

V and J are TRBV5-1 and TRBJ2-6, with D maybe TRBD1 (6 bases). Trimming took off 7 bases at V and 0 bases at J, with 14 bases between the two ends. Germline V gene lookup returns CDR1 SGHRS and CDR2 YFSETQ. The CDR3 extends over 16 amino acids. Here the CDR3 DNA reads TGCGCCAGCTCCCCAGGGGCAGGCTCTGGGGCCAACGTCCTGACTTTC. This translates into CASSPGAGSGANVLTF.

The rearrangement uses TRBV5-1 and TRBJ2-1, with 8 positions matching TRBD1. J was trimmed by 7 bases and V by 4 bases; bases with no gene match: 1. The CDR3 runs to 12 residues. Germline values: CDR1 SGHRS, CDR2 YFSETQ. For the CDR3, the DNA is TGCGCCAGCAGCAGACAGGGGAATGAGCAGTTCTTC. Translated: CASSRQGNEQFF.

The chain combines TRBV11-3 with TRBJ2-1, with 14 bases identical to TRBD2. The trim removed 5 bases at V and 6 bases at J, leaving 9 bases unmatched. The length of the CDR3 is 17 residues. Germline loops: CDR1 SGHNT, CDR2 YENEEA. Here the CDR3 reads CASSRGTSGGPLNEQFF. The CDR3 DNA reads as TGTGCCAGCAGCCGCGGGACTAGCGGGGGCCCCCTCAATGAGCAGTTCTTC.